These 4 T cell receptor beta chains originate from one sample sequenced in a study of cytomegalovirus exposure and HLA in healthy donors. PCR employed 60 Vbeta and 13 Jbeta primers. The assay was immunoSEQ multiplex PCR, and TCRdb's table has in-frame clones only and misses some. This table holds 55,000 to 65,000 clones, 75% to 85% found once. Sequenced input: PBMCs. The source is a male donor in good health and CMV-seronegative.

There are a few counts of this clone. The V and J genes are TRBV4-3 and TRBJ2-7; TRBD2 agrees at 11 bases. CDR3 length equals 15 residues. Germline lookup yields CDR1 LGHNA and CDR2 YSLEER. Trimming cost V 5 bases and J 2 bases; bases outside gene matches: 5. In DNA form, the CDR3 reads TGCGCCAGCAGCGCAAGACTAGCGGGGCCCTACGAGCAGTACTTC. As protein: CASSARLAGPYEQYF.

The J gene is TRBJ1-1, the V gene TRBV2, with 7 bases identical to TRBD1. Germline CDR1 is SNHLY and CDR2 is FYNNEI. This CDR3 has 15 amino acids. V shed 1 base and J 4 bases; nucleotides not matched to a gene: 6. The CDR3 DNA follows: TGTGCCAGCAGTGAAGGAGGGGGCGCGGTCACTGAAGCTTTCTTT. This gives the protein CASSEGGGAVTEAFF.

The rearrangement joins TRBV6-6 to TRBJ1-5; D remains ambiguous. The CDR3 extends over 15 amino acids. Looked up from germline, CDR1 is MNHNY and CDR2 is SVGAGI (reference sequence). Trimming removed 3 bases from V and 2 bases from J, with 11 bases in between. The CDR3 protein is CASSYLRTGNQPQHF. CDR3 DNA: TGTGCCAGCAGTTATTTGAGAACTGGCAATCAGCCCCAGCATTTT.

The chain is built from TRBV7-2 and TRBJ2-7, with 10 bases matching TRBD2. The CDR3 contains 15 residues. Germline-derived CDR1 and CDR2 are SGHTA and FQGNSA. V lost 5 bases to trimming and J lost 5 bases; unmatched junction nucleotides: 9. CDR3: CASSLSGGYIDEQYF. The DNA for the CDR3 is TGTGCCAGCAGCCTTAGCGGGGGGTATATCGACGAGCAGTACTTC.